This T cell receptor (beta chain) was observed in a study of OX40 agonist ivuxolimab in advanced cancers. Overall study context: A mean age of roughly 66 years, range about 20 to 90, was recorded, and 70% to 85% were male.

Here immunoSEQ multiplex PCR was the method, and the copy in TCRdb shows in-frame clones only, minus some. The table shows about 50,000 clones, with around nine tenths occurring only once. Individuals having autoimmune disease history or systemic immunosuppression were not enrolled. Blood sampling was done at baseline, cycle 4 day 1, and cycle 7 day 1. Study-wide findings and caveats: Among T cells, CD8+ cells averaged more expanded clones than CD4+ cells.

Worth noting for this clone: Its antigen is not known.

Sequences were derived from CD4+ or CD8+ T cells sorted from blood, sampled in a trial of the OX40 agonist ivuxolimab. The sequence derives from an adult with an advanced solid tumor such as melanoma, head and neck, liver or kidney cancer.

The CDR3 DNA sequence: TGTGCCAGCAGCATACTAGCGGGACGCACAGATACGCAGTATTTT. Translating gives CASSILAGRTDTQYF. The genes are TRBV6-4 and TRBJ2-3; 10 bases agree with TRBD2. CDR3 length: 15 amino acids. CDR1 MRHNA and CDR2 SNTAGT come from the germline V gene. Losses at the gene ends were 6 bases for V and 1 base for J; bases not matched to a gene: 4.